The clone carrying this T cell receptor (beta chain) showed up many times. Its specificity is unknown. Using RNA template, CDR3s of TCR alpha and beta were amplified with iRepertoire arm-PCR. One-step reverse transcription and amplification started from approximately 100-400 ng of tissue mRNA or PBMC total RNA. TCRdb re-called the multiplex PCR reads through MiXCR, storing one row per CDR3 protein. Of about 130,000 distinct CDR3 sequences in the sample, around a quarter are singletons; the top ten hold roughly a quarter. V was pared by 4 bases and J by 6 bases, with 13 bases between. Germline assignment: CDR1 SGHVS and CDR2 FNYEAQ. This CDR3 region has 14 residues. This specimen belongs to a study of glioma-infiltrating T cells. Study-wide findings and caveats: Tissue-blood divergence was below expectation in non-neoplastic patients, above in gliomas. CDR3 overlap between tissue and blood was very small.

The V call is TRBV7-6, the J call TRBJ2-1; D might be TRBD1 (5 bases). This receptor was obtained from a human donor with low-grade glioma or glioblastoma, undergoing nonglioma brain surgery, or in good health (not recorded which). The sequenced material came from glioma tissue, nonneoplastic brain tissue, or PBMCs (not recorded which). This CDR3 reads CASSSALTGNEQFF. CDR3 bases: TGTGCCAGCAGCTCCGCCCTTACAGGCAATGAGCAGTTCTTC.